This TCR beta chain was captured by sequencing in a study of blood T cell repertoires in COVID-19. Study-level information: Sites in the United States, Italy and Spain provided acute and convalescent COVID-19 samples. T cells, B-cell-depleted T cells, or PBMCs supplied cDNA or gDNA.

This CDR3 contains 17 residues. Unmatched junction bases numbered 9, after V lost 1 base and J lost 1 base. Germline CDR1 is LGHDT and CDR2 is YNNKEL (reference sequence). Original handling: It was from reference gene primer amplification that nucleated cell counts were estimated. Generated by immunoSEQ multiplex PCR, the TCRdb table keeps only in-frame clones and is missing some. V, J and clone size are taken as reported in that table, and D and trimming were inferred from the DNA itself. The repertoire has fewer than 300,000 clones, approximately 86% of them found once; the top ten carry around 10%.

This clonotype originated in a man aged 40-49 years who had recovered from COVID-19. The V and J genes are TRBV3-1 (or the pseudogene TRBV3-2) and TRBJ2-7; 8 bases fit TRBD2. The source material was peripheral blood. CDR3 loop: CASSQVAGGRLSYEQYF. In DNA form, the CDR3 reads TGTGCCAGCAGCCAAGTGGCGGGGGGCCGATTGTCCTACGAGCAGTACTTC.